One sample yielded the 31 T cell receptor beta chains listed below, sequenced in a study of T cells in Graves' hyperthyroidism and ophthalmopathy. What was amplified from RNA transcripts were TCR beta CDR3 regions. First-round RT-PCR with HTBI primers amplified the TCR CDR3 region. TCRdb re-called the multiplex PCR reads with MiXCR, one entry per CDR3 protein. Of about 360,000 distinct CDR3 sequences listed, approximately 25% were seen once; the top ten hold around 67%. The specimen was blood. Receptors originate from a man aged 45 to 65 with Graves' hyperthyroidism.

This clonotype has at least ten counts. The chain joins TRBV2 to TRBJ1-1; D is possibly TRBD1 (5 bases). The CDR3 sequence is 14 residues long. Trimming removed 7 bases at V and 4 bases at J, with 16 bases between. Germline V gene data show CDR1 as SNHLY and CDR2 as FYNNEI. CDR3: CASTHPGEATEAFF. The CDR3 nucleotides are TGTGCCAGCACTCACCCGGGGGAGGCCACTGAAGCTTTCTTT. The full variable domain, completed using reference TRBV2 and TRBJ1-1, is EPEVTQTPSHQVTQMGQEVILRCVPISNHLYFYWYRQILGQKVEFLVSFYNNEISEKSEIFDDQFSVERPDGSNFTLKIRSTKLEDSAMYFCASTHPGEATEAFFGQGTRLTVV.

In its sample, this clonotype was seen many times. The CDR3 loop is CASSLTSGRGYEQYF. Written as DNA, the CDR3 is TGTGCCAGCAGCCTGACTAGCGGGAGAGGCTACGAGCAGTACTTC. The genes are TRBV11-3 and TRBJ2-7, with 12 positions matching TRBD2. V lost 5 bases to trimming and J lost 3 bases; unmatched junction nucleotides: 5. The CDR3 sequence is 15 residues long. CDR1 is SGHNT and CDR2 is YENEEA in the germline V gene.

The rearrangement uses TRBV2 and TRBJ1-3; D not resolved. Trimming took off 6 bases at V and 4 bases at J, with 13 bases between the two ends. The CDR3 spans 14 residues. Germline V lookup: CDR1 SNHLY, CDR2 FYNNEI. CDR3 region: CASSATLTGNTIYF. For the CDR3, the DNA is TGTGCCAGCAGCGCGACCTTGACAGGAAACACCATATATTTT.

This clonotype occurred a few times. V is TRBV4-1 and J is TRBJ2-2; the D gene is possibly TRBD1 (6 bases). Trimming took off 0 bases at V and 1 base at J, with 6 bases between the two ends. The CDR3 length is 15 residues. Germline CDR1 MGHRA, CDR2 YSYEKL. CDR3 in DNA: TGCGCCAGCAGCCAAGAACAGGGGAACACCGGGGAGCTGTTTTTT. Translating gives CASSQEQGNTGELFF.

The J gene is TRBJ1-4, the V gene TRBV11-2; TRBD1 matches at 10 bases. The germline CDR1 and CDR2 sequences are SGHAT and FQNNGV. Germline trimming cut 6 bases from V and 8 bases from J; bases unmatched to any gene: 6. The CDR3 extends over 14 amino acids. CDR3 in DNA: TGTGCCAGCAGTCGACAGGGGGCTCAAGAAAAACTGTTTTTT. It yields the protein CASSRQGAQEKLFF.

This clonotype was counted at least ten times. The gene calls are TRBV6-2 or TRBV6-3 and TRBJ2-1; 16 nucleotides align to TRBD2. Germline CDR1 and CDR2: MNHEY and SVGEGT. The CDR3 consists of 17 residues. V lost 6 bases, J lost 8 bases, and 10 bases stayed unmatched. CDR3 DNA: TGTGCCAGCAGAAAGGGACTAGCGGGAGGGATTGTCGATGAGCAGTTCTTC. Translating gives CASRKGLAGGIVDEQFF.

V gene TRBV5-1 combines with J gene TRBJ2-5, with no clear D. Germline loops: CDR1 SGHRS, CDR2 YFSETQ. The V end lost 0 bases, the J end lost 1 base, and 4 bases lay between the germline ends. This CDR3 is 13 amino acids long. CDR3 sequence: CASSLVIQETQYF. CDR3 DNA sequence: TGCGCCAGCAGCTTGGTAATCCAAGAGACCCAGTACTTC.

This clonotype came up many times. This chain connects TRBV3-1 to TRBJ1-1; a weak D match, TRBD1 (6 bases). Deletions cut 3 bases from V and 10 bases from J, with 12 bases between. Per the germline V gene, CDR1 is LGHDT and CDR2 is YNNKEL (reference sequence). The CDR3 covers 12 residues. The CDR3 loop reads CASSQEDRGAFF. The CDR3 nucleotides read TGTGCCAGCAGCCAGGAGGACAGAGGAGCTTTCTTT.

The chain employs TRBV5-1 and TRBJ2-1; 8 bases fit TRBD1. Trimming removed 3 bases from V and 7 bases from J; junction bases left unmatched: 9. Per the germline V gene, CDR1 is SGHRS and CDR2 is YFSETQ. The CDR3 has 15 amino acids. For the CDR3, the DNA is TGCGCCAGCAGCTGGAACCGGGACAGGCGGAATGAGCAGTTCTTC. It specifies CASSWNRDRRNEQFF.

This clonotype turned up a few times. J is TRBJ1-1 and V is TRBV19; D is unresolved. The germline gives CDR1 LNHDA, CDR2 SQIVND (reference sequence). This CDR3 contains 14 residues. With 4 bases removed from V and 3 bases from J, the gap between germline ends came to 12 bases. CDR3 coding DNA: TGTGCCAGTAGTAAGGGCCAAGGGTACACTGAAGCTTTCTTT. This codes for CASSKGQGYTEAFF.

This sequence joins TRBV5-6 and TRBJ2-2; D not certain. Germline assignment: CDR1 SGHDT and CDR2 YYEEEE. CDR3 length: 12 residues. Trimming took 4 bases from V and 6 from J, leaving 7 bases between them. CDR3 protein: CASSPTSGELFF. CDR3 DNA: TGTGCCAGCAGCCCGACGTCCGGGGAGCTGTTTTTT. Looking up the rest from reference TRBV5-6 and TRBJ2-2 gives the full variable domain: DAGVTQSPTHLIKTRGQQVTLRCSPKSGHDTVSWYQQALGQGPQFIFQYYEEEERQRGNFPDRFSGHQFPNYSSELNVNALLLGDSALYLCASSPTSGELFFGEGSRLTVL.

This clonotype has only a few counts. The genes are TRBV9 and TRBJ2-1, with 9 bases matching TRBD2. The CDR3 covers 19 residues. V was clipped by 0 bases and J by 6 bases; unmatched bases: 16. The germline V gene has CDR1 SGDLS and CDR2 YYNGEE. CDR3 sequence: CASSVGPGGGRAPRNEQFF. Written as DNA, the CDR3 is TGTGCCAGCAGCGTAGGTCCGGGGGGCGGGAGGGCCCCTCGCAATGAGCAGTTCTTC. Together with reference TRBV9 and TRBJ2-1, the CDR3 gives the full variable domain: DSGVTQTPKHLITATGQRVTLRCSPRSGDLSVYWYQQSLDQGLQFLIQYYNGEERAKGNILERFSAQQFPDLHSELNLSSLELGDSALYFCASSVGPGGGRAPRNEQFFGPGTRLTVL.

The CDR3 DNA reads as TGTGCCAGCAGCGGGACTAGTTTGGCCCTGGATACGCAGTATTTT. It specifies CASSGTSLALDTQYF. This chain joins TRBV7-9 and TRBJ2-3; TRBD2 agrees at 8 bases. CDR3 length equals 15 residues. The V gene's germline CDR1 is SEHNR and CDR2 FQNEAQ (reference sequence). After removal of 5 bases from V and 6 bases from J, the junction contained 10 bases not matched to a gene.

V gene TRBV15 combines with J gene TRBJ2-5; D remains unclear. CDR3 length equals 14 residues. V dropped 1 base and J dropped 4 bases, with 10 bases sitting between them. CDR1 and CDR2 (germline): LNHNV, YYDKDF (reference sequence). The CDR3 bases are TGTGCCACCAGCAGAGGTGTAGCCTCAGAGACCCAGTACTTC. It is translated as CATSRGVASETQYF. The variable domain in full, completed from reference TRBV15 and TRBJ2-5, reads DAMVIQNPRYQVTQFGKPVTLSCSQTLNHNVMYWYQQKSSQAPKLLFHYYDKDFNNEADTPDNFQSRRPNTSFCFLDIRSPGLGDTAMYLCATSRGVASETQYFGPGTRLLVL.

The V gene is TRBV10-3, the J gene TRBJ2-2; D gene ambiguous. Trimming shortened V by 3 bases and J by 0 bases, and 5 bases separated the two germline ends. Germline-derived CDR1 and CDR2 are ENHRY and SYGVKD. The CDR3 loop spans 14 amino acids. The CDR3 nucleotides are TGTGCCATCAGTGACCCCCCGAACACCGGGGAGCTGTTTTTT. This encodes CAISDPPNTGELFF.

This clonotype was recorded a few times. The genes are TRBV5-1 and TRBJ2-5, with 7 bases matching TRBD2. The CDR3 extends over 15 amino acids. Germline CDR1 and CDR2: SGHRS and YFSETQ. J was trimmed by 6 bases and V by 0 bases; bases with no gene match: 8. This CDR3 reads CASSLGLAAGKTQYF. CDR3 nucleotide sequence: TGCGCCAGCAGCTTGGGGCTAGCGGCGGGAAAGACCCAGTACTTC.

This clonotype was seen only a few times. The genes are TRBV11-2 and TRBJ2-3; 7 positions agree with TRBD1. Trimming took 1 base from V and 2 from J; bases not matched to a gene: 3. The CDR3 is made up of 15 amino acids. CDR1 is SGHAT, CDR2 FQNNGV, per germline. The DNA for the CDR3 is TGTGCCAGCAGCTTAGGGGACAGTTCCACAGATACGCAGTATTTT. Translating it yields CASSLGDSSTDTQYF.

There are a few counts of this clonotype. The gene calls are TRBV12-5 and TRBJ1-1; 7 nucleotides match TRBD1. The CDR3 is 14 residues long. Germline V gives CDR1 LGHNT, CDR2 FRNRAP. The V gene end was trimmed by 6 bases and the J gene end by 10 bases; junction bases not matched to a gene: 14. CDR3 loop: CASGTDRASYLAFF. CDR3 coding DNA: TGTGCTAGTGGAACCGACAGGGCATCCTATTTAGCTTTCTTT.

The CDR3 loop is CASSLKAGGYQPQHF. CDR3 nucleotides: TGTGCCAGCAGTTTAAAGGCAGGGGGTTATCAGCCCCAGCATTTT. This chain joins TRBV27 and TRBJ1-5, with 7 bases aligning to TRBD1. CDR3 length equals 15 residues. V trimming: 2 bases; J trimming: 5 bases; junction bases outside the gene matches: 6. Germline values: CDR1 MNHEY, CDR2 SMNVEV (reference sequence).

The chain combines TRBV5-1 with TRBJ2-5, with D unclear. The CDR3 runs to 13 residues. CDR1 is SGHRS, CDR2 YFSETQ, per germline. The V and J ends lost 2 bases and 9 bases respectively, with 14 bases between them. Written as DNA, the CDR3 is TGCGCCAGCAGCTTAACCTATGATTTAGCCCAGTACTTC. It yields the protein CASSLTYDLAQYF.

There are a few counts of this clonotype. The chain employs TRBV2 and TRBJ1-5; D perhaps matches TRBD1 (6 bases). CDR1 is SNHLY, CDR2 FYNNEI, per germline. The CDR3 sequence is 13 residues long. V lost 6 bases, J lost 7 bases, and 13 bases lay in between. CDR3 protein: CASSQDRLQPQHF. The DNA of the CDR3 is TGTGCCAGCAGCCAAGACAGGCTCCAGCCCCAGCATTTT.

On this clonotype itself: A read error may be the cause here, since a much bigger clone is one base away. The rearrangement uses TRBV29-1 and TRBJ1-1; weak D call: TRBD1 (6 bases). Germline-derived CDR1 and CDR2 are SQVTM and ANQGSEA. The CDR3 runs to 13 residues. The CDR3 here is CSVCRGPNTGAFF. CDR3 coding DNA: TGCAGCGTTTGCAGGGGACCGAACACTGGAGCTTTCTTT.

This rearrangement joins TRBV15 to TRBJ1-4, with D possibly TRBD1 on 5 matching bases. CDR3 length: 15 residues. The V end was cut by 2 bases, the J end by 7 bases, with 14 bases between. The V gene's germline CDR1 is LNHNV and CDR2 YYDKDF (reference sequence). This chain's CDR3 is CATSRPGQTLEKLFF. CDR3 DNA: TGTGCCACCAGCAGACCGGGGCAGACGCTTGAAAAACTGTTTTTT.

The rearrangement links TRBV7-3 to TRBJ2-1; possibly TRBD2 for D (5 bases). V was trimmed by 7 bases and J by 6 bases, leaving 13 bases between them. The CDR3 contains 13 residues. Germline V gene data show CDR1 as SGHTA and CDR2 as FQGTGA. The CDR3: CASTRPSGNEQFF. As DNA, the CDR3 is TGTGCCAGCACCCGTCCGAGCGGCAATGAGCAGTTCTTC. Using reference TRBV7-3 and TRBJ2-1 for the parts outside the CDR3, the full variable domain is GAGVSQTPSNKVTEKGKYVELRCDPISGHTALYWYRQSLGQGPEFLIYFQGTGAADDSGLPNDRFFAVRPEGSVSTLKIQRTERGDSAVYLCASTRPSGNEQFFGPGTRLTVL.

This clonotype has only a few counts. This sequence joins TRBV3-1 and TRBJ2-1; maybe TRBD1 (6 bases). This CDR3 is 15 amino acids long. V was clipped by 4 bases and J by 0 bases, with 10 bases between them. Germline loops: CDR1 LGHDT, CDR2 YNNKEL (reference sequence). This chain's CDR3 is CASSPGQFSYNEQFF. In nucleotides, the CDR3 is TGTGCCAGCAGCCCCGGACAGTTCTCCTACAATGAGCAGTTCTTC.

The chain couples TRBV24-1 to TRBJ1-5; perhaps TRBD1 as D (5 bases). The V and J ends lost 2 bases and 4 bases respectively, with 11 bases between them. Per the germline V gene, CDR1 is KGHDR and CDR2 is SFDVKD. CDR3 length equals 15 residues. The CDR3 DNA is TGTGCCACCAGTGATTCTAGGGGAGTAAATCAGCCCCAGCATTTT. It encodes CATSDSRGVNQPQHF.

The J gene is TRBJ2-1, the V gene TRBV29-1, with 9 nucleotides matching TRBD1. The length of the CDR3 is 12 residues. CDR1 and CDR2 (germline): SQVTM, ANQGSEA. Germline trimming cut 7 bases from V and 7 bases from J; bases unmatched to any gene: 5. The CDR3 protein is CSGGQGGNEQFF. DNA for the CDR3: TGCAGCGGGGGACAGGGTGGGAATGAGCAGTTCTTC.

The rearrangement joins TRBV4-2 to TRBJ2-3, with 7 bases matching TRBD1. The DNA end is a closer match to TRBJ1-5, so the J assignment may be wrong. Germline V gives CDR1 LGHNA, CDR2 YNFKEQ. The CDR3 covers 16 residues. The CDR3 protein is CASSLPAGGGTDTQHF. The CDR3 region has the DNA TGTGCCAGCAGCCTCCCAGCGGGAGGTGGGACAGATACGCAGCATTTT.

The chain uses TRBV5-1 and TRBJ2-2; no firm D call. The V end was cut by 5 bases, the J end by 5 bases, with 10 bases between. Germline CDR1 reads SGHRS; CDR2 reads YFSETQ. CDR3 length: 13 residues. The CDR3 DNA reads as TGCGCCAGCAGATACCACCCTACCGGGGAGCTGTTTTTT. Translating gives CASRYHPTGELFF.

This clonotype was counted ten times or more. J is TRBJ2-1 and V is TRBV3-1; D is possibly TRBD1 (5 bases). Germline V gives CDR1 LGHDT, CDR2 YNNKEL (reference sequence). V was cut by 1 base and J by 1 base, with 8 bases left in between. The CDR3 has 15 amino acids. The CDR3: CASSQGRESYNEQFF. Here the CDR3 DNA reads TGTGCCAGCAGCCAAGGCAGGGAATCCTACAATGAGCAGTTCTTC.

In DNA form, the CDR3 reads TGCAGCGTCGCGGACCGAGGGCCCGGGGAGCTGTTTTTT. Translating it yields CSVADRGPGELFF. V is TRBV29-1 and J is TRBJ2-2, with D maybe TRBD2 (5 bases). The germline CDR1 and CDR2 sequences are SQVTM and ANQGSEA. The CDR3 length is 13 residues. V was pared by 6 bases and J by 6 bases, with 14 bases between.